This paragraph covers one T cell receptor beta chain sequence. The antigen is unknown. The sample is drawn from a study of OX40 agonist ivuxolimab in advanced cancers. Study observations and caveats: Within 6 weeks, CD4+ and CD8+ blood T cells expanded clonally at 0.1 to 3.0 mg/kg.

The CDR3 is made up of 12 amino acids. Trimming took off 2 bases at V and 7 bases at J, with 8 bases between the two ends. Germline CDR1 LNHDA, CDR2 SQIVND (reference sequence). Baseline was the first blood sampling point, followed by cycle 4 day 1 and cycle 7 day 1. The table came from immunoSEQ multiplex PCR; TCRdb's copy has only in-frame clones and leaves some out. The sample has 65,000 to 90,000 clones, approximately 85% seen once; the top ten hold more than 0.45%. The sequenced sample was CD4+ or CD8+ T cells sorted from blood, obtained in a trial of the OX40 agonist ivuxolimab. The chain links TRBV19 to TRBJ1-2; D not certain. This TCR was sampled from an adult with an advanced solid tumor such as melanoma, head and neck, liver or kidney cancer. CDR3: CASSIRAGGYTF. CDR3 in DNA: TGTGCCAGTAGTATACGGGCGGGTGGCTACACCTTC. Looking up the rest from reference TRBV19 and TRBJ1-2 gives the full variable domain: DGGITQSPKYLFRKEGQNVTLSCEQNLNHDAMYWYRQDPGQGLRLIYYSQIVNDFQKGDIAEGYSVSREKKESFPLTVTSAQKNPTAFYLCASSIRAGGYTFGSGTRLTVV.